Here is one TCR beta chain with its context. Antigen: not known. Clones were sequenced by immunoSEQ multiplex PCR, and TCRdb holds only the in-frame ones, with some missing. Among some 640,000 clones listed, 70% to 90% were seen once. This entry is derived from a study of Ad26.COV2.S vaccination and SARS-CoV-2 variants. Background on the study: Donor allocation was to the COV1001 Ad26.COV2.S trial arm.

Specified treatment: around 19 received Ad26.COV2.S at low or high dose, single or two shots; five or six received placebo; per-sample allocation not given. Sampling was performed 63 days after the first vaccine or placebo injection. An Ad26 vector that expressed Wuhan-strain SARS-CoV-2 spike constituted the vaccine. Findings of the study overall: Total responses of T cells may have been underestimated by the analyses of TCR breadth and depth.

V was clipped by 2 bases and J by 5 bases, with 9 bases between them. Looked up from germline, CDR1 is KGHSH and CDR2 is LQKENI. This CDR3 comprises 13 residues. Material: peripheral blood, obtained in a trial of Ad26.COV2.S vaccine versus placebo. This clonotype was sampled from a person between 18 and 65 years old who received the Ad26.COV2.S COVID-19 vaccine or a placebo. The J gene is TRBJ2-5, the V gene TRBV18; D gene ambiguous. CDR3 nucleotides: TGTGCCAGCTCACCATTAGTGGGGGAGACCCAGTACTTC. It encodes CASSPLVGETQYF.